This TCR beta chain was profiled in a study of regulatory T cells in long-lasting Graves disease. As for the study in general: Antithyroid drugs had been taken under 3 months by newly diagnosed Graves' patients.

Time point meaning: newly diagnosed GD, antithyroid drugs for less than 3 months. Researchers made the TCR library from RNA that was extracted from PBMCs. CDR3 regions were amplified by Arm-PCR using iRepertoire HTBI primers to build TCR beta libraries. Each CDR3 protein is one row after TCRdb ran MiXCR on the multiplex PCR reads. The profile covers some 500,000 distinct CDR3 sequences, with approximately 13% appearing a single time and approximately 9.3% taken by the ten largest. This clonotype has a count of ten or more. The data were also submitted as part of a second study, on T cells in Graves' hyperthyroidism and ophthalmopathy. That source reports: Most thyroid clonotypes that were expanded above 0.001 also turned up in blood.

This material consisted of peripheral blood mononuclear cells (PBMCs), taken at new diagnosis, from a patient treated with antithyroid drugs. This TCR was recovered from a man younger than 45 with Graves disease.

The CDR3 spells CSASRGANTYEQYF. The CDR3 region has the DNA TGCAGTGCTAGCCGGGGGGCCAACACCTACGAGCAGTACTTC. This chain connects TRBV20-1 to TRBJ2-7; weak D call: TRBD2 (7 bases). From germline, CDR1 is DFQATT and CDR2 SNEGSKA (reference sequence). Trimming removed 3 bases from V and 2 bases from J, with 14 bases in between. This CDR3 spans 14 amino acids.